The entry below describes one TCR beta chain. Antigen: not known. The data originate from a study of T cell responses to AZD1222 COVID-19 vaccine. Overall study findings and caveats: Donors, mostly white British, included more females; clonal diversity was possibly underestimated.

Measured with immunoSEQ multiplex PCR; TCRdb has only the in-frame clones, and not every one. The data hold approximately 150,000 clones, with approximately 88% observed a single time. CDR3 size: 16 residues. Trimming left V 5 bases short and J 5 bases short, with 22 bases between. Germline CDR1 is LGHDT and CDR2 is YNNKEL (reference sequence). This sequence was found in an adult who received the MenACWY meningococcal vaccine as a control. Sequencing used peripheral blood, obtained 28 days after the second dose of the MenACWY control vaccine. The V call is TRBV3-1 (or the pseudogene TRBV3-2), the J call TRBJ2-7; no definite D call. CDR3 loop: CASSVRRPILLDEQYF. The DNA of the CDR3 is TGTGCCAGCAGCGTCAGGCGTCCCATTTTGTTAGACGAGCAGTACTTC.